The rows below give T cell receptor beta chains drawn from one sample of a study of blood T cell repertoires in COVID-19. The repertoire was sequenced with immunoSEQ multiplex PCR; TCRdb's copy has only in-frame clones and lacks some. Of 50,000 or so clones listed, 85% to 95% are singletons. Sequencing input: peripheral blood. The receptors originated from a man aged 60 to 69 with COVID-19, enrolled during active disease. CDR3s include the opening cysteine and the closing phenylalanine or tryptophan. The order of the fields is J gene, V gene, D gene, clone size, CDR3 protein, CDR3 DNA. D genes are given only for firm matches. For some rows the clone size is stated as once, few or many, or as a class when expanded; others skip it.

>TRBJ2-1|TRBV24-1|-|-
CATSGGGGYNEQFF
TGTGCCACCAGTGGCGGGGGCGGGTACAATGAGCAGTTCTTC
>TRBJ1-4|TRBV4-1|-|-
CASSQHILQALEGKLFF
TGCGCCAGCAGCCAACACATCCTACAGGCGCTGGAGGGAAAACTGTTTTTT
>TRBJ1-5|TRBV28|-|-
CASSNRQGNQPQHF
TGTGCCAGCAGCAATAGACAGGGCAATCAGCCCCAGCATTTT
>TRBJ2-7|TRBV11-2|-|-
CASSLSSYEQYF
TGTGCCAGCAGCTTAAGTAGTTACGAGCAGTACTTC
>TRBJ1-2|TRBV30|-|-
CAWGRLTPINYGYTF
TGTGCCTGGGGAAGACTAACGCCGATTAACTATGGCTACACCTTC
>TRBJ2-7|TRBV13|-|once
CASSKLQGDAYEQYF
TGTGCCAGCAGCAAGTTACAGGGCGATGCCTACGAGCAGTACTTC
>TRBJ2-1|TRBV7-3|TRBD2|-
CASSETSGGYNEQFF
TGTGCCAGCAGCGAGACCAGCGGGGGCTACAATGAGCAGTTCTTC
>TRBJ2-1|TRBV27|TRBD2|-
CASSPLAGGGNEQFF
TGTGCCAGCAGTCCCCTAGCGGGAGGGGGCAATGAGCAGTTCTTC
>TRBJ1-4|TRBV10-1|TRBD1|-
CASPTGMRSRVREKLFF
TGCGCCAGTCCGACAGGGATGAGGTCTAGGGTAAGGGAAAAACTGTTTTTT
>TRBJ1-1|TRBV7-2|-|-
CASSLLTRVGTEAFF
TGTGCCAGCAGCTTACTTACCCGTGTCGGCACTGAAGCTTTCTTT
>TRBJ1-1|TRBV4-1|-|-
CASSPGTRFGAFF
TGCGCCAGCAGCCCAGGGACACGGTTCGGAGCTTTCTTT
>TRBJ2-7|TRBV4-3|-|-
CASSLYLDSFYEQYF
TGCGCCAGCAGCCTATACCTCGACAGTTTCTACGAGCAGTACTTC
>TRBJ1-6|TRBV4-1|-|-
CASSQDVAGKNSPLHF
TGCGCCAGCAGCCAAGATGTTGCAGGGAAAAACTCACCCCTCCACTTT
>TRBJ2-1|TRBV5-1|TRBD2|-
CASSLAGLASYNEQFF
TGCGCCAGCAGCTTGGCCGGACTAGCTTCCTACAATGAGCAGTTCTTC
>TRBJ1-4|TRBV19|-|-
CASSPIQRAGNEKLFF
TGTGCCAGTAGCCCGATCCAGAGAGCGGGTAATGAAAAACTGTTTTTT
>TRBJ2-1|TRBV30|TRBD2|-
CAWSGRTSGGTSSYNEQFF
TGTGCCTGGAGTGGCCGGACTAGCGGGGGGACGAGCTCCTACAATGAGCAGTTCTTC